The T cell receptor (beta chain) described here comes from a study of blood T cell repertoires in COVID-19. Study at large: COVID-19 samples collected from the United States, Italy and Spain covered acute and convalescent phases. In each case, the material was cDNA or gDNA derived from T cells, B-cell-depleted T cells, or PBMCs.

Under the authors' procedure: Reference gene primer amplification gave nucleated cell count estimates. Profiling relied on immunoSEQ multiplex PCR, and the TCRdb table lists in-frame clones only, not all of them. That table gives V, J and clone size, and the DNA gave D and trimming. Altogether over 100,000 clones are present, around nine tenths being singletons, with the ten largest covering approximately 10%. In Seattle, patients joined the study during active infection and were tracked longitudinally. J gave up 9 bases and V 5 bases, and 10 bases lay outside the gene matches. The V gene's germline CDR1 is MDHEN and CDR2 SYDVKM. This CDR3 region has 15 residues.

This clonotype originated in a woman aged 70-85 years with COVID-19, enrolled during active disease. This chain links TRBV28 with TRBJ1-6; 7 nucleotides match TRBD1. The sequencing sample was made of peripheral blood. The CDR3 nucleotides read TGTGCCAGCAGTCTCCCGGGAGGGGGCTTTTCACCCCTCCACTTT. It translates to CASSLPGGGFSPLHF.